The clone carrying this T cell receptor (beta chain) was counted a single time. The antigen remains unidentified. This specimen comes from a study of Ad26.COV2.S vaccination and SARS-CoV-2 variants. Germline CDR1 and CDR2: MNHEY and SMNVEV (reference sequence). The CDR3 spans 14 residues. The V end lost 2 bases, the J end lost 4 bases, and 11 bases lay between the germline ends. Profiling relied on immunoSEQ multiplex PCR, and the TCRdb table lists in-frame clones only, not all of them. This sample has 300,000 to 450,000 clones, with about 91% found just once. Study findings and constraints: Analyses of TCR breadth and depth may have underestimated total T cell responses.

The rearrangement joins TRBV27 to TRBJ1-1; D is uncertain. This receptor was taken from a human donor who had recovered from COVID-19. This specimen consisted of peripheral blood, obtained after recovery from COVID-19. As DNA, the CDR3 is TGTGCCAGCAGTTTAATGCCAGAGAGCACTGAAGCTTTCTTT. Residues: CASSLMPESTEAFF.